This T cell receptor (beta chain) was sequenced for a study of blood T cells in healthy people across ages. Study-level findings and limits: Because donor CMV status was unknown, expanded clonotype changes were possibly confounded. Unsorted PBMCs blocked a conclusive comparison of naive and antigen-experienced cells.

Remarks on this clonotype: What it recognizes is unknown.

About 10 milliliters of peripheral blood were drawn from each donor into EDTA-treated tubes. It was with a sample-barcoded 5' primer and a J-beta primer mix that a second PCR of roughly 7 to 12 cycles was run. Each single sample gave us at least 2.5 million CDR3-containing paired-end reads. TCRdb re-analysed the 5' RACE reads in MiXCR, keeping a single row per CDR3 protein. Here the sample spans around 900,000 distinct CDR3 sequences, just over 50% being singletons. CDR1 and CDR2 (germline): SQVTM, ANQGSEA. Deletions cut 7 bases from V and 3 bases from J, with 13 bases between. The length of the CDR3 is 12 residues.

Sequenced: blood. This sequence was found in a woman aged 55 to 70 in good health. This chain links TRBV29-1 with TRBJ2-7; D may be TRBD1 (6 bases). CDR3 loop: CSALTGGYEQYF. Written as DNA, the CDR3 is TGCAGCGCCTTGACAGGAGGCTACGAGCAGTACTTC.